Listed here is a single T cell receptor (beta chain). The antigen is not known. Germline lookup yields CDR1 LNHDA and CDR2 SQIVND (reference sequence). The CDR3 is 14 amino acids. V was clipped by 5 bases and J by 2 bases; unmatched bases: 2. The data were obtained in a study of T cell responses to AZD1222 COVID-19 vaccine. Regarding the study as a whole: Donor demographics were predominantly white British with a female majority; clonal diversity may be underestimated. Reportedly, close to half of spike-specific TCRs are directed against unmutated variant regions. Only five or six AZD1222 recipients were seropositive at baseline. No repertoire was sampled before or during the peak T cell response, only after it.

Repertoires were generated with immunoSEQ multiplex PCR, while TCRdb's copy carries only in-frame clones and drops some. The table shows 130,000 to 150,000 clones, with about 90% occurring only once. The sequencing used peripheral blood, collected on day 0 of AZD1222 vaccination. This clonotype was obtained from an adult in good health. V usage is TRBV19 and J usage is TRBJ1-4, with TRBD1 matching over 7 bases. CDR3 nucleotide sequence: TGTGCCAGTAGTGGGGGACAGACTAATGAAAAACTGTTTTTT. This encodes CASSGGQTNEKLFF. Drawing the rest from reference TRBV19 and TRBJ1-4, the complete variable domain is DGGITQSPKYLFRKEGQNVTLSCEQNLNHDAMYWYRQDPGQGLRLIYYSQIVNDFQKGDIAEGYSVSREKKESFPLTVTSAQKNPTAFYLCASSGGQTNEKLFFGSGTQLSVL.